This T cell receptor (beta chain) was obtained from a study of identical twins. TCRdb ran MiXCR on the 5' RACE reads and lists one entry per CDR3 protein. The table shows 450,000 to 650,000 distinct CDR3 sequences, with around 15% occurring only once. The V and J ends lost 3 bases and 3 bases respectively, with 8 bases between them. The CDR3 is 13 amino acids. Germline values: CDR1 SGHVS, CDR2 FNYEAQ. General study findings and limits: A cross-sectional statistical analysis, not follow-up of the same donors, supported the conclusions.

At least ten counts were recorded for this clonotype. Its antigen is still unknown. Another study also made use of these data, one on yellow fever vaccine responses in identical twins.

Sequenced: CD4+ T cells sorted from blood. The sequence derives from a woman aged 18-30 years in good health. The chain combines TRBV7-6 with TRBJ1-1; D is unclear. CDR3 coding DNA: TGTGCCAGCAGCTTTTCTCAGTACACTGAAGCTTTCTTT. This translates into CASSFSQYTEAFF.